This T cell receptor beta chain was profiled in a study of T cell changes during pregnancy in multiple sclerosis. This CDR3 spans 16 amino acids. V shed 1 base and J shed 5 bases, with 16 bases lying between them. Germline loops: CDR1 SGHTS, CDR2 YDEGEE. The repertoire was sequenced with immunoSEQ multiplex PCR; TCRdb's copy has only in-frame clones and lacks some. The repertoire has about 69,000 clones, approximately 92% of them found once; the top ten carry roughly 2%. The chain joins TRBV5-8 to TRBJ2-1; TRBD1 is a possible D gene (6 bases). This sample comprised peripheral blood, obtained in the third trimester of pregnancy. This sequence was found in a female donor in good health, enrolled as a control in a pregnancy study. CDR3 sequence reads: CASSLTYRVGNNEQFF. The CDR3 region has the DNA TGTGCCAGCAGCTTGACCTACAGGGTTGGAAACAATGAGCAGTTCTTC.